This note documents a single T cell receptor beta chain sequence. Its antigen remains unidentified. These data come from a study of shared clonotypes between healthy human individuals. General study points: Sequencing depth was predicted to influence how clonotypes are shared among donors. Owing to a small donor count, the genetic and exposure-history diversity represented was limited.

Deep was the level at which the assay was run. The data were produced by immunoSEQ multiplex PCR, yet TCRdb's version contains in-frame clones alone and is incomplete. The data contain approximately 440,000 clones, around 77% of them singletons. In germline, CDR1 is MDHEN, CDR2 SYDVKM. The length of the CDR3 is 14 residues. Trimming removed 5 bases from V and 3 bases from J, with 14 bases in between. There were only Caucasian adults among the donors, and all lived in Nashville, Tennessee. The V gene is TRBV28, the J gene TRBJ2-7; maybe TRBD1 (5 bases). The receptor was isolated from a woman between 35 and 50 years old in good health. Some clones in this sample may be carry-over from other donors' samples. The sample comprised PBMCs. The CDR3 DNA reads as TGTGCCAGCAGTCCACATACGACAGACTACGAGCAGTACTTC. Translating gives CASSPHTTDYEQYF.